Each of the 28 T cell receptor beta chains below was sequenced from the same sample in a study of OX40 agonist ivuxolimab in advanced cancers. Measured with immunoSEQ multiplex PCR; TCRdb has only the in-frame clones, and not every one. The profile shows approximately 42,000 clones, roughly 90% of them singletons. The specimen was CD4+ or CD8+ T cells sorted from blood, collected in a trial of the OX40 agonist ivuxolimab. These receptors were taken from an adult with an advanced solid tumor such as melanoma, head and neck, liver or kidney cancer.

The V call is TRBV29-1, the J call TRBJ2-1; perhaps TRBD2 as D (5 bases). Germline V gene lookup returns CDR1 SQVTM and CDR2 ANQGSEA. This CDR3 spans 16 amino acids. V lost 0 bases and J 0 bases, leaving 12 bases between the germline ends. CDR3 coding DNA: TGCAGCGTTGAAGAGCCGGGAATAGGCTCCTACAATGAGCAGTTCTTC. This translates into CSVEEPGIGSYNEQFF.

The chain couples TRBV5-6 to TRBJ1-1, with 9 bases lining up with TRBD1. The CDR3 is made up of 14 amino acids. Per germline, CDR1 SGHDT and CDR2 YYEEEE. The trim removed 4 bases at V and 4 bases at J, leaving 5 bases unmatched. The CDR3 loop is CASSPGQGITEAFF. CDR3 DNA: TGTGCCAGCAGCCCCGGACAGGGGATCACTGAAGCTTTCTTT.

This rearrangement joins TRBV28 to TRBJ2-2, with 11 bases matching TRBD1. V lost 7 bases and J lost 5; bases outside the gene matches: 9. This CDR3 is 16 amino acids long. Germline-derived CDR1 and CDR2 are MDHEN and SYDVKM. CDR3 sequence (DNA): TGTGCCAGCATGGGCCCGGGACAGGGGGAGACCGGGGAGCTGTTTTTT. Translating gives CASMGPGQGETGELFF.

The rearrangement joins TRBV4-3 to TRBJ1-5; TRBD1 matches 10 bases. Germline CDR1 reads LGHNA; CDR2 reads YSLEER. Trimming cost V 4 bases and J 2 bases; bases outside gene matches: 5. The length of the CDR3 is 16 residues. CDR3: CASSRDRGDRNQPQHF. The CDR3 bases are TGCGCCAGCAGCCGGGACAGGGGTGATCGCAATCAGCCCCAGCATTTT.

In its sample, this clone was seen a few times. This rearrangement joins TRBV19 to TRBJ1-5; no reliable D call. This CDR3 is built from 14 residues. CDR1 and CDR2 from the germline V gene are LNHDA and SQIVND (reference sequence). Trimming stripped 7 bases from V and 4 bases from J, with 14 bases between. The CDR3 is CASNRNDHNQPQHF. The CDR3 nucleotides are TGTGCCAGTAACCGCAACGACCATAATCAGCCCCAGCATTTT.

The chain links TRBV6-1 to TRBJ2-7; D call uncertain. This CDR3 spans 13 amino acids. Germline-derived CDR1 and CDR2 are MNHNS and SASEGT. Deletions cut 6 bases from V and 2 bases from J, with 11 bases between. This chain's CDR3 is CASSPRFAYEQYF. The CDR3, as DNA: TGTGCCAGCAGCCCCCGTTTCGCCTACGAGCAGTACTTC.

The V call is TRBV6-5, the J call TRBJ2-7; D may correspond to TRBD1 or TRBD2 (6 bases each). CDR3 size: 16 residues. V gave up 2 bases and J gave up 2 bases, with 16 bases separating them. Germline-derived CDR1 and CDR2 are MNHEY and SVGAGI. This CDR3 reads CASSYTLEGGTYEQYF. In DNA form, the CDR3 reads TGTGCCAGCAGTTACACGTTAGAGGGGGGAACCTACGAGCAGTACTTC.

The chain employs TRBV11-3 and TRBJ2-1; 7 bases match TRBD2. This CDR3 comprises 15 residues. CDR1 is SGHNT and CDR2 is YENEEA in the germline V gene. Trimming took 6 bases from V and 9 from J; bases not matched to a gene: 14. The CDR3 spells CASSSRDYIYGEQFF. CDR3 DNA: TGTGCCAGCAGTTCCCGGGACTACATCTACGGTGAGCAGTTCTTC.

The rearrangement uses TRBV14 and TRBJ1-2, with a weak D call TRBD1 (5 bases). This CDR3 has 15 residues. V shed 0 bases and J shed 6 bases, with 14 bases lying between them. Germline V gene lookup returns CDR1 SGHDN and CDR2 FVKESK. The CDR3 loop is CASSQEGALSNGYTF. The CDR3 DNA is TGTGCCAGCAGCCAAGAAGGGGCTTTAAGCAATGGCTACACCTTC.

J is TRBJ2-1 and V is TRBV9; D gene unclear. Per germline, CDR1 SGDLS and CDR2 YYNGEE. The ends were cut back, 2 bases at V and 7 bases at J, with 16 bases in the middle. This CDR3 contains 15 residues. CDR3 coding DNA: TGTGCCAGCAGCGTCGGAGAGGCTTTATTTAATGAGCAGTTCTTC. Residues: CASSVGEALFNEQFF.

The V gene is TRBV9, the J gene TRBJ1-2; TRBD1 might be the D (5 bases). The V end was cut by 3 bases, the J end by 3 bases, with 15 bases between. The germline V gene has CDR1 SGDLS and CDR2 YYNGEE. CDR3 length: 15 residues. For the CDR3, the DNA is TGTGCCAGCAGCGCGGACAACAGCCTTGACTATGGCTACACCTTC. This encodes CASSADNSLDYGYTF.

This clone was seen a single time. CDR3 DNA: TGTGCCAGCAGCCGAAACAAGGACCCTAATGAAAAACTGTTTTTT. Protein product: CASSRNKDPNEKLFF. This chain uses TRBV5-4 with TRBJ1-4, with D uncertain. The CDR3 extends over 15 amino acids. The V end was cut by 4 bases, the J end by 3 bases, with 13 bases between. Germline CDR1 and CDR2: SGHNT and YYREEE (reference sequence).

The chain combines TRBV6-9 with TRBJ2-7; D might be TRBD2 (7 bases). CDR3 length: 15 residues. Germline-derived CDR1 and CDR2 are MNHGY and SVAAGI. Trimming pared 3 bases from V and 3 bases from J, leaving 15 bases between. The CDR3 is CASSYGSGGHYEQYF. The CDR3 nucleotides read TGTGCCAGCAGTTACGGGTCCGGGGGGCACTACGAGCAGTACTTC.

This chain links TRBV7-6 with TRBJ2-7; D ambiguous. The V gene's germline CDR1 is SGHVS and CDR2 FNYEAQ. V was clipped by 5 bases and J by 3 bases, with 17 bases between them. CDR3 length equals 15 residues. The CDR3 DNA sequence: TGTGCCAGCAGCCCCCTCGCTGGACCGCACTACGAGCAGTACTTC. This codes for CASSPLAGPHYEQYF.

V gene TRBV6-8 combines with J gene TRBJ1-1; the D is unclear. The V and J ends lost 2 bases and 2 bases respectively, with 12 bases between them. Per germline, CDR1 MNHGY and CDR2 SAAAGT. This CDR3 region has 15 residues. The CDR3 bases are TGTGCCAGCAGTTACCCAAGGGAATCAAACACTGAAGCTTTCTTT. It encodes CASSYPRESNTEAFF.

The table lists this clone with a count of one. The V gene is TRBV18, the J gene TRBJ1-1; D uncertain. Germline CDR1 reads KGHSH; CDR2 reads LQKENI. The germline V and J ends were trimmed by 6 bases and 7 bases, with 15 bases remaining between them. The CDR3 runs 13 residues. The CDR3 sequence is CASSPSPGFEAFF. CDR3 DNA: TGTGCCAGCTCCCCCAGTCCGGGGTTTGAAGCTTTCTTT.

As regards this clone: The junction departs from the called germline gene at one end, perhaps through a read error. The rearrangement uses TRBV2 and TRBJ2-5; D perhaps matches TRBD1 (6 bases). The CDR3 is made up of 14 amino acids. The germline V gene has CDR1 SNHLY and CDR2 FYNNEI. The CDR3 bases are TGTGCCAGCAGTGAATGGCAGGGGATAGAGACCCAGCACTTC. This sequence encodes CASSEWQGIETQHF. Based on the CDR3 plus reference TRBV2 and TRBJ2-5, the full variable domain is EPEVTQTPSHQVTQMGQEVILRCVPISNHLYFYWYRQILGQKVEFLVSFYNNEISEKSEIFDDQFSVERPDGSNFTLKIRSTKLEDSAMYFCASSEWQGIETQHFGPGTRLLVL.

This clone occurred a few times. The chain combines TRBV5-4 with TRBJ2-7; TRBD1 aligns across 11 bases. CDR3 length equals 14 residues. Germline loops: CDR1 SGHNT, CDR2 YYREEE (reference sequence). V lost 4 bases and J lost 3; bases outside the gene matches: 3. CDR3 protein: CASSPGTGGYEQYF. CDR3 bases: TGTGCCAGCAGCCCAGGGACAGGGGGCTACGAGCAGTACTTC.

In the case of this clone: The same CDR3 arises from other DNA sequences in this sample as well. The chain combines TRBV6-5 with TRBJ1-4; D is possibly TRBD1 (5 bases). Germline CDR1 and CDR2: MNHEY and SVGAGI. There are 13 residues in the CDR3. V lost 2 bases and J lost 7, with 8 bases in between. The CDR3 region has the DNA TGTGCCAGCAGTTACAGGGGTGGTGAAAAACTGTTTTTT. Protein product: CASSYRGGEKLFF.

CDR3 nucleotides: TGCGCCAGCAGCCAAGATCCCGCCGAATGGGGCCAGACGGCTGGCTACACCTTC. Translating it yields CASSQDPAEWGQTAGYTF. The gene calls are TRBV4-3 and TRBJ1-2, with D perhaps TRBD1 (5 bases). Germline V gene lookup returns CDR1 LGHNA and CDR2 YSLEER. Trimming shortened V by 0 bases and J by 7 bases, and 24 bases separated the two germline ends. This CDR3 has 18 residues.

This chain uses TRBV23-1 with TRBJ2-7; either TRBD1 or TRBD2 may fit D (5 bases each). TRBV23-1 falls under the ORF class, with uncertain function. Trimming took 8 bases from V and 2 from J, leaving 25 bases between them. CDR3 length: 17 residues. The CDR3 DNA is TGCGCCAGCGGTCTAAGGAGAGACTACAGGCTCCCCTACGAGCAGTACGTC. It specifies CASGLRRDYRLPYEQYV.

V and J are TRBV27 and TRBJ1-1; no reliable D call. V lost 3 bases, J lost 1 base, and 9 bases lay in between. CDR3 length equals 14 residues. The germline CDR1 and CDR2 sequences are MNHEY and SMNVEV (reference sequence). In nucleotides, the CDR3 is TGTGCCAGCAGTTTGGGGTTTGGGAACACTGAAGCTTTCTTT. Residues: CASSLGFGNTEAFF.

The CDR3 DNA reads TGTGCCAGCAGTTTCGCCGGGACGAACTACGAGCAGTACTTC. As protein: CASSFAGTNYEQYF. V usage is TRBV6-5 and J usage is TRBJ2-7; tentatively, D is TRBD1 or TRBD2 (5 bases each). CDR3 length: 14 residues. Trimming left V 4 bases short and J 3 bases short, with 13 bases between. CDR1 MNHEY and CDR2 SVGAGI come from the germline V gene.

The J gene is TRBJ2-7, the V gene TRBV18; 9 nucleotides agree with TRBD1. Germline CDR1 KGHSH, CDR2 LQKENI. V was clipped by 5 bases and J by 2 bases; unmatched bases: 4. There are 14 residues in the CDR3. The CDR3 DNA reads TGTGCCAGCTCAGAAAGGACAGGGGCCTACGAGCAGTACGTC. Protein product: CASSERTGAYEQYV.

The chain uses TRBV9 and TRBJ1-5; maybe TRBD1 (6 bases). V gave up 4 bases and J gave up 5 bases, with 25 bases separating them. The CDR3 spans 18 residues. CDR1 is SGDLS and CDR2 is YYNGEE in the germline V gene. CDR3 in amino acids: CASSPSGDLWGADQPQHF. In nucleotides, the CDR3 is TGTGCCAGCAGCCCGAGTGGGGATCTTTGGGGGGCAGATCAGCCCCAGCATTTT.

V and J are TRBV11-2 and TRBJ2-1; 10 bases are a match to TRBD2. The ends lost 5 bases at V and 6 bases at J; junction bases unmatched: 7. Germline V gives CDR1 SGHAT, CDR2 FQNNGV. CDR3 length: 15 residues. CDR3 sequence: CASSVASGGGNEQFF. For the CDR3, the DNA is TGTGCCAGCAGCGTAGCTAGCGGGGGAGGCAATGAGCAGTTCTTC.

V usage is TRBV7-6 and J usage is TRBJ1-3, with 8 bases identical to TRBD1. This CDR3 comprises 17 residues. Germline CDR1 reads SGHVS; CDR2 reads FNYEAQ. With 5 bases clipped from V and 0 bases from J, the junction kept 9 bases outside the gene matches. For the CDR3, the DNA is TGTGCCAGCAGCCAAGACAGGGGCGTGGGCTCTGGAAACACCATATATTTT. The encoded protein is CASSQDRGVGSGNTIYF.

The rearrangement joins TRBV9 to TRBJ2-2; tentative D call: TRBD2 (6 bases). This CDR3 contains 14 residues. The V gene lost 0 bases and the J gene lost 7 bases, with 10 bases spanning the gap. Germline V gene data show CDR1 as SGDLS and CDR2 as YYNGEE. The CDR3 coding sequence is TGTGCCAGCAGCGTAGGGGGCGGGAACGGGGAGCTGTTTTTT. It specifies CASSVGGGNGELFF.